Listed below are T cell receptor beta chains from one sample, sequenced in a study of blood T cell repertoires in COVID-19. The assay was immunoSEQ multiplex PCR, and TCRdb's table has in-frame clones only and misses some. This sample has about 280,000 clones, with roughly 89% found just once. Sequencing was carried out using peripheral blood. These receptors all stem from a woman under 40 with COVID-19, enrolled during active disease. The CDR3 runs from the conserved cysteine through the conserved F or W. The order of the fields is CDR3 DNA, CDR3 protein, clone size, D gene, V gene, J gene. A D gene is named only where the DNA matches it firmly. Size is omitted from some rows. Given values are once, few, many or a class for expanded clones.

cdr3_nt: TGTGCCAGCAGCTTAGTGCCAGGGGCCTCCTACAATGAGCAGTTCTTC
cdr3_aa: CASSLVPGASYNEQFF
clone_size: once
d_call: -
v_call: TRBV7-7
j_call: TRBJ2-1

cdr3_nt: TGTGCCAGCAGCTTAGATCCGTCTATGGCCCAGCATTTT
cdr3_aa: CASSLDPSMAQHF
clone_size: -
d_call: -
v_call: TRBV11-2
j_call: TRBJ1-5

cdr3_nt: TGCGCCAGCAGCTTTCTACAGGGTAGGGATACGCAGTATTTT
cdr3_aa: CASSFLQGRDTQYF
clone_size: -
d_call: -
v_call: TRBV5-1
j_call: TRBJ2-3

cdr3_nt: TGTGCCAGCTCACGGGACAGCGACATGAACACTGAAGCTTTCTTT
cdr3_aa: CASSRDSDMNTEAFF
clone_size: -
d_call: TRBD1
v_call: TRBV18
j_call: TRBJ1-1

cdr3_nt: TGTGCCAGCAGTGAAAATATGAGTGAAGCTTTCTTT
cdr3_aa: CASSENMSEAFF
clone_size: -
d_call: -
v_call: TRBV25-1
j_call: TRBJ1-1

cdr3_nt: TGTGCCAGCAGCTTCGGGTTGAACACTGAAGCTTTCTTT
cdr3_aa: CASSFGLNTEAFF
clone_size: -
d_call: -
v_call: TRBV5-6
j_call: TRBJ1-1

cdr3_nt: TGTGCCAGCAGTTTAACCGGGACAGGGAGAAACAATGAGCAGTTCTTC
cdr3_aa: CASSLTGTGRNNEQFF
clone_size: -
d_call: TRBD1
v_call: TRBV28
j_call: TRBJ2-1

cdr3_nt: TGTGCCAGCAGCTTAGGGCTTCAGGGGGTAACCTACGAGCAGTACTTC
cdr3_aa: CASSLGLQGVTYEQYF
clone_size: -
d_call: TRBD1
v_call: TRBV7-9
j_call: TRBJ2-7

cdr3_nt: TGTGCCAGCGGGGCTCTAACGACAGAGATTAACTATGGCTACACCTTC
cdr3_aa: CASGALTTEINYGYTF
clone_size: once
d_call: -
v_call: TRBV28
j_call: TRBJ1-2

cdr3_nt: TGTGCCAGCAGTTCCCCAGGGACCCAGTACTTC
cdr3_aa: CASSSPGTQYF
clone_size: -
d_call: -
v_call: TRBV12-3/TRBV12-4
j_call: TRBJ2-5

cdr3_nt: TGCGCCAGCAGCCAGGGACAGTGGCCCTACGAGCAGTACTTC
cdr3_aa: CASSQGQWPYEQYF
clone_size: -
d_call: TRBD1
v_call: TRBV5-1
j_call: TRBJ2-7

cdr3_nt: TGTGCCAGTAGGACTCTCAACACCATATATTTT
cdr3_aa: CASRTLNTIYF
clone_size: once
d_call: -
v_call: TRBV19
j_call: TRBJ1-3

cdr3_nt: TGTGCCAGCAGCCAAAATAGCGGGGGCGTCGGGGAGCTGTTTTTT
cdr3_aa: CASSQNSGGVGELFF
clone_size: -
d_call: TRBD2
v_call: TRBV4-2
j_call: TRBJ2-2

cdr3_nt: TGTGCCAGTAGTATAGTTGCGGGGGGCCTCACCGGGGAGCTGTTTTTT
cdr3_aa: CASSIVAGGLTGELFF
clone_size: -
d_call: TRBD2
v_call: TRBV19
j_call: TRBJ2-2

cdr3_nt: TGTGCCACCAGTGACCCGCTGGGACAGTTGAACACTGAAGCTTTCTTT
cdr3_aa: CATSDPLGQLNTEAFF
clone_size: -
d_call: TRBD1
v_call: TRBV24-1
j_call: TRBJ1-1

cdr3_nt: TGTGCCAGCGGACAGGGGCCCAATCAGCCCCAGCATTTT
cdr3_aa: CASGQGPNQPQHF
clone_size: -
d_call: TRBD1
v_call: TRBV6-6
j_call: TRBJ1-5

cdr3_nt: TGTGCCAGCAGCCCCAGGAACACCATTTACGAGCAGTACTTC
cdr3_aa: CASSPRNTIYEQYF
clone_size: once
d_call: -
v_call: TRBV3-1/TRBV3-2
j_call: TRBJ2-7

cdr3_nt: TGTGCCACCAGCAGAGGAGGGGGCGGAAACACTGAAGCTTTCTTT
cdr3_aa: CATSRGGGGNTEAFF
clone_size: -
d_call: TRBD1
v_call: TRBV15
j_call: TRBJ1-1

cdr3_nt: TGTGCCAGCAGCCAGGACAGCATCTATGGCTACACCTTC
cdr3_aa: CASSQDSIYGYTF
clone_size: -
d_call: -
v_call: TRBV5-5
j_call: TRBJ1-2

cdr3_nt: TGTGCCAGTAGTATTTCGCTGGGGTTTGGAGGATACGAGCAGTACTTC
cdr3_aa: CASSISLGFGGYEQYF
clone_size: -
d_call: -
v_call: TRBV19
j_call: TRBJ2-7

cdr3_nt: TGTGCCACCAGCATCTTTGTTCGGACAGCCGGGGAGCAGTACTTC
cdr3_aa: CATSIFVRTAGEQYF
clone_size: -
d_call: -
v_call: TRBV15
j_call: TRBJ2-7

cdr3_nt: TGTGCCAGCTCCGGACAGGCCCGTGATGAGCAGTTCTTC
cdr3_aa: CASSGQARDEQFF
clone_size: once
d_call: TRBD1
v_call: TRBV18
j_call: TRBJ2-1

cdr3_nt: TGCAGCGTTCCACGACAGGGCAGTTCGGGTGGCTACACCTTC
cdr3_aa: CSVPRQGSSGGYTF
clone_size: once
d_call: TRBD1
v_call: TRBV29-1
j_call: TRBJ1-2